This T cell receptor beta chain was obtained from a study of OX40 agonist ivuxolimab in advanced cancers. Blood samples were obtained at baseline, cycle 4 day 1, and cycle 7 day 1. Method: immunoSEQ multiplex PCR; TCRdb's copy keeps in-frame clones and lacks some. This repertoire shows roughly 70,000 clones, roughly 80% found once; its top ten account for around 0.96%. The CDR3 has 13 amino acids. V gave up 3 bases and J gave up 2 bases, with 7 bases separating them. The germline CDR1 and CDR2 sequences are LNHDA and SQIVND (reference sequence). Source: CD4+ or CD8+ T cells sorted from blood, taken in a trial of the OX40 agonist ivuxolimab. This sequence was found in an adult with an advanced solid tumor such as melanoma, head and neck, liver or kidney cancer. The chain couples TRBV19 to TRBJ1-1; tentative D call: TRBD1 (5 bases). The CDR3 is CASSIGGNTEAFF. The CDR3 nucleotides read TGTGCCAGTAGTATTGGGGGTAACACTGAAGCTTTCTTT.